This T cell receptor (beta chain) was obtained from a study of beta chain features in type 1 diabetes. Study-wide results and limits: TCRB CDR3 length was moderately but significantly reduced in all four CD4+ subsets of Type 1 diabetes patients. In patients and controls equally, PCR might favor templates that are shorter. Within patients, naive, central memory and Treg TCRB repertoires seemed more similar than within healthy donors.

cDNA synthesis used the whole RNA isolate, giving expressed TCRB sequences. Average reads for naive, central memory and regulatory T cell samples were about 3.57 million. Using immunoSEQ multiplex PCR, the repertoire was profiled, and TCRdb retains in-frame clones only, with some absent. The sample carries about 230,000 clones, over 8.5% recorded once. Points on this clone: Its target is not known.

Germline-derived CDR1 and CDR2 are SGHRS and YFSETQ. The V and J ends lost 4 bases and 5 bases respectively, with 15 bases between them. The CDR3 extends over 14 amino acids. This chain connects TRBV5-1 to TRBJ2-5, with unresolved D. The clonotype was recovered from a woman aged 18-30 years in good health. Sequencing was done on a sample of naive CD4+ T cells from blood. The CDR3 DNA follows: TGCGCCAGCAGCCTCACAAACCGTGGTGAGACCCAGTACTTC. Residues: CASSLTNRGETQYF.